Listed here are 7 T cell receptor beta chains from one sample, sequenced in a study of somatic mutations in cytotoxic T cells in rheumatoid arthritis. The table came from immunoSEQ multiplex PCR; TCRdb's copy has only in-frame clones and leaves some out. In the table there are roughly 20,000 clones, roughly 74% of which are singletons. Sequenced material: CD8+ T cells sorted from blood. The receptors stem from an adult with rheumatoid arthritis.

This sequence joins TRBV27 and TRBJ2-1, with D perhaps matching TRBD2 (6 bases). V lost 5 bases and J 4 bases, leaving 21 bases between the germline ends. The germline V gene encodes CDR1 MNHEY and CDR2 SMNVEV (reference sequence). This CDR3 comprises 17 residues. CDR3 nucleotide sequence: TGTGCCAGCAGTCCCCTGGGTTTTAGCGGAGTGTACAATGAGCAGTTCTTC. It codes for CASSPLGFSGVYNEQFF.

This clone was counted only a few times. This chain uses TRBV4-1 with TRBJ1-1; D remains unclear. Trimming removed 1 base at V and 5 bases at J, with 11 bases between. The germline V gene has CDR1 MGHRA and CDR2 YSYEKL. The CDR3 length is 14 residues. CDR3 sequence (DNA): TGCGCCAGCAGCCAAGGGGGAGCGGGGACTGAAGCTTTCTTT. This sequence encodes CASSQGGAGTEAFF.

The chain combines TRBV19 with TRBJ2-2; D is perhaps TRBD1 or TRBD2 (6 bases each). V lost 6 bases and J lost 3, with 17 bases in between. This CDR3 is 16 amino acids long. Germline CDR1 LNHDA, CDR2 SQIVND (reference sequence). The CDR3 spells CASRAPSGADTGELFF. The CDR3 DNA reads as TGTGCCAGTAGGGCTCCATCGGGGGCAGACACCGGGGAGCTGTTTTTT.

The J gene is TRBJ1-1, the V gene TRBV4-1, with D hard to call. CDR1 is MGHRA, CDR2 YSYEKL, per germline. Trimming took off 3 bases at V and 1 base at J, with 12 bases between the two ends. The CDR3 extends over 15 amino acids. The CDR3, as DNA: TGCGCCAGCAGCCAGTCGTGGGCGACGAACACTGAAGCTTTCTTT. This encodes CASSQSWATNTEAFF.

This clone was picked up one time. DNA for the CDR3: TGTGCCAGCAGCTTATATCCCCCCTCTCACACTGAAGCTTTCTTT. It is translated as CASSLYPPSHTEAFF. The chain combines TRBV7-9 with TRBJ1-1; D call uncertain. The CDR3 loop spans 15 amino acids. V was pared by 2 bases and J by 3 bases, with 13 bases between. Per germline, CDR1 SEHNR and CDR2 FQNEAQ (reference sequence).

This clone was detected only once. This sequence joins TRBV7-8 and TRBJ2-3; unclear D gene. Germline assignment: CDR1 SGHVS and CDR2 FQNEAQ. This CDR3 region has 16 residues. The V and J ends lost 7 bases and 1 base respectively, with 18 bases between them. CDR3 region: CASKAVWAEGTDTQYF. CDR3 sequence (DNA): TGTGCCAGCAAGGCGGTGTGGGCCGAGGGCACAGATACGCAGTATTTT.

The chain joins TRBV2 to TRBJ2-1, with D perhaps matching TRBD1 (6 bases). This CDR3 comprises 15 residues. Looked up from germline, CDR1 is SNHLY and CDR2 is FYNNEI. V lost 0 bases, J lost 0 bases, and 6 bases lay in between. In DNA, the CDR3 is TGTGCCAGCAGTGAAGCGGGGGCCTCCTACAATGAGCAGTTCTTC. It yields the protein CASSEAGASYNEQFF.